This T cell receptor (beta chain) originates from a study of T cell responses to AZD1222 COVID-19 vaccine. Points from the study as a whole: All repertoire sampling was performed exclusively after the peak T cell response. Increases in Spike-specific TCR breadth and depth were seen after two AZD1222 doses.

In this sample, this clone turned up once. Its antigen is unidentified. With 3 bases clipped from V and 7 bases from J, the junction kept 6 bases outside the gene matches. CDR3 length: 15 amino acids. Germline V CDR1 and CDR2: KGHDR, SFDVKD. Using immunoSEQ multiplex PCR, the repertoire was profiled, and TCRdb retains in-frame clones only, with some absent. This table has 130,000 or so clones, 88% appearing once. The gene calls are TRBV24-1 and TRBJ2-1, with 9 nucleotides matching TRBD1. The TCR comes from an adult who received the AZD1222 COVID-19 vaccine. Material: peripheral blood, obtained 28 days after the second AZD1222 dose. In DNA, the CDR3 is TGTGCCACCAGTGATCCACAGGGGGCGAGGAATGAGCAGTTCTTC. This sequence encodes CATSDPQGARNEQFF.